This is a list of T cell receptor beta chains from one sample in a study of CD8 T cells in ankylosing spondylitis. One entry per CDR3 protein results from TCRdb running MiXCR on the 5' RACE reads. The sample lists approximately 220,000 distinct CDR3 sequences; about 10% were seen once. Sequenced: blood, either unsorted or a sorted T cell fraction (not recorded which). These receptors all come from a male donor with ankylosing spondylitis or in good health (not recorded which). Both conserved end residues are part of each CDR3. D genes are given only for firm matches. The listing skips clone size in some rows; elsewhere it reads once, few, many or a size class.

clone_size d_call j_call v_call cdr3_nt cdr3_aa
many - TRBJ1-2 TRBV4-2 TGTGCCAGCAGCCAAGTACGGGACAATTTGTTCCCCTACACCTTC CASSQVRDNLFPYTF
many - TRBJ2-7 TRBV6-1 TGTGCCAGCAGCCGGACAGTAATCTCCTACGAGCAGTACTTC CASSRTVISYEQYF
- - TRBJ1-2 TRBV2 TGTGCCAGCAGTGATCGAAGGGAAGGCGGCTACACCTTC CASSDRREGGYTF
- - TRBJ2-6 TRBV7-3 TGTGCCAGCAGCTTCTTCGACAGAGACTCTGGGGCCAACGTCCTGACTTTC CASSFFDRDSGANVLTF
many - TRBJ2-5 TRBV7-9 TGTGCCAGCAGCCCCCAGACAGGCCAAGAGACCCAGTACTTC CASSPQTGQETQYF
many - TRBJ1-1 TRBV29-1 TGCAGCGTTGTCATATGGACGACTGAAGCTTTCTTT CSVVIWTTEAFF
many - TRBJ2-7 TRBV5-1 TGCGCCAGCAGCTTGGTAGCTGGGTCTGGCTACGAGCAGTACTTC CASSLVAGSGYEQYF
many - TRBJ1-3 TRBV12-3/TRBV12-4 TGTGCCAGCACCCCCGGGACCCAAGGAAACACCATATATTTT CASTPGTQGNTIYF
many TRBD1 TRBJ1-1 TRBV28 TGTGCCGTAGGGGGCGGGAGACGGGACACTGAAGCTTTCTTT CAVGGGRRDTEAFF
- - TRBJ2-3 TRBV7-9 TGTGCCAGCAGCCCCTTTAGGGGGGGACGTGGGGATACGCAGTATTTT CASSPFRGGRGDTQYF
many - TRBJ1-3 TRBV5-5 TGTGCCAGCAGCGTCACCGAAGGTGGAAACACCATATATTTT CASSVTEGGNTIYF
many TRBD1 TRBJ1-1 TRBV9 TGTGCCAGCAGCAAGGACAGGGGTGGAACTGAAGCTTTCTTT CASSKDRGGTEAFF
few - TRBJ1-2 TRBV3-1 TGTGCCAGCAGCCAAGATATACGGGGTGGTGGCTACACCTTC CASSQDIRGGGYTF
- - TRBJ2-1 TRBV20-1 TGCAGTGCTAGAGATCGGGCGGCCTTTGGGGCTTCATACAATGAGCAGTTCTTC CSARDRAAFGASYNEQFF
few TRBD1 TRBJ2-5 TRBV12-3/TRBV12-4 TGTGCCAGCAGCGTACAGGGGAACCAAGAGACCCAGTACTTC CASSVQGNQETQYF
- TRBD2 TRBJ2-5 TRBV15 TGTGCCACCAGCAGTGGAGCGGGAGGGGGGTTCCGACCTCAGTACTTC CATSSGAGGGFRPQYF
many TRBD1 TRBJ2-1 TRBV5-1 TGCGCCAGCAGCGTCGATGGGACAGGACCCTACAATGAGCAGTTCTTC CASSVDGTGPYNEQFF
few - TRBJ1-2 TRBV7-2 TGTGCCAGCAGCTATCCGGGGGGTAGCGGCTACACCTTC CASSYPGGSGYTF
many - TRBJ1-3 TRBV7-2 TGTGCCAGCAGCTTTGAGGTCGGGCGGAACACCATATATTTT CASSFEVGRNTIYF
many - TRBJ2-5 TRBV12-3/TRBV12-4 TGTGCCAGCAGTTTAGGAGGGGAGATTTGGCTAGCGGAGACCCAGTACTTC CASSLGGEIWLAETQYF
many - TRBJ1-1 TRBV28 TGTGCCAGCGGAGCAAGGGGTGAGCTAATGAACACTGAAGCTTTCTTT CASGARGELMNTEAFF
many TRBD1 TRBJ1-2 TRBV12-3/TRBV12-4 TGTGCCAGCAGCCGGACCGGGACAGGGTATGGCTACACCTTC CASSRTGTGYGYTF
- TRBD1 TRBJ1-2 TRBV15 TGTGCCACCAGCAGGGCCGGACAGGGGGCGAACTATGGCTACACCTTC CATSRAGQGANYGYTF
many - TRBJ2-5 TRBV2 TGTGCCAGCAGTGTGGTCATACGCCAAGAGACCCAGTACTTC CASSVVIRQETQYF
many TRBD1 TRBJ2-1 TRBV18 TGTGCCAGCTCACCAGAGACAGGGAAGTACAATGAGCAGTTCTTC CASSPETGKYNEQFF
many - TRBJ1-1 TRBV5-1 TGCGCCAGCAGCCGAGACGGCGACACTGAAGCTTTCTTT CASSRDGDTEAFF
many - TRBJ2-5 TRBV5-1 TGTGCCAGCAGTTGGGGGCAAGAGACCCAGTACTTC CASSWGQETQYF
- TRBD1 TRBJ2-1 TRBV6-5 TGTGCCAGCAGTTACAGGGGGCCCACAAGTGAGCAGTTCTTC CASSYRGPTSEQFF
many TRBD2 TRBJ2-3 TRBV7-2 TGTGCCAGCAGCTTAAGTATCGGGGGGGGCGGAACAGATACGCAGTATTTT CASSLSIGGGGTDTQYF
many TRBD1 TRBJ1-4 TRBV20-1 TGCAGTGGCAGACAGGGCGGCGGTAATGAAAAACTGTTTTTT CSGRQGGGNEKLFF
many - TRBJ1-2 TRBV27 TGTGCCAGCAGTTTGGGGGGCAAGGGATGGGGCTACACCTTC CASSLGGKGWGYTF